Below are 14 T cell receptor beta chains sequenced from a single sample in a study of Graves' ophthalmopathy and Graves' hyperthyroidism. As the template, RNA transcripts were used to amplify TCR beta CDR3 regions. The library came from an HTBI-primed first-round RT-PCR and a second-round multiplex PCR. MiXCR was run by TCRdb on the multiplex PCR reads, yielding one entry per CDR3 protein. The table records approximately 160,000 distinct CDR3 sequences, around 39% of them present only once. Sequencing used peripheral blood. The receptor source for this set is a man aged 30 to 39 with Graves' ophthalmopathy.

This clonotype has just a few counts. The V call is TRBV20-1, the J call TRBJ1-2; D gene uncertain. The CDR3 runs to 13 residues. Germline V gives CDR1 DFQATT, CDR2 SNEGSKA (reference sequence). Trimming stripped 0 bases from V and 6 bases from J, with 11 bases between. CDR3 in amino acids: CSARDHGVDGYTF. The CDR3 DNA reads as TGCAGTGCTAGAGATCACGGGGTTGATGGCTACACCTTC.

The V gene is TRBV12-3 or TRBV12-4, the J gene TRBJ2-7; 8 bases agree with TRBD2. The CDR3 has 15 residues. J was trimmed by 6 bases and V by 2 bases; bases with no gene match: 9. CDR3 sequence: CASSLTGREVSEQYF. CDR3 DNA sequence: TGTGCCAGCAGTTTAACGGGGCGGGAGGTTAGCGAGCAGTACTTC.

This clonotype was counted many times. The genes are TRBV11-1 and TRBJ2-5, with 9 positions matching TRBD1. After removal of 5 bases from V and 1 base from J, the junction contained 11 bases not matched to a gene. This CDR3 comprises 17 residues. Per the germline V gene, CDR1 is SGHAT and CDR2 is FQDESV (reference sequence). The CDR3 coding sequence is TGTGCCAGCAGCCCCGGACAGGGGAACAAAATCCAAGAGACCCAGTACTTC. Translating it yields CASSPGQGNKIQETQYF.

The chain couples TRBV25-1 to TRBJ1-2; D is perhaps TRBD1 (5 bases). The ends were cut back, 4 bases at V and 1 base at J, with 19 bases in the middle. This CDR3 is 17 amino acids long. Germline V CDR1 and CDR2: MGHDK, SYGVNS. CDR3 bases: TGTGCCAGCAGTGGATCTCCGGGACGGACGATTAACTATGGCTACACCTTC. Protein product: CASSGSPGRTINYGYTF.

The V call is TRBV12-3 or TRBV12-4, the J call TRBJ1-2; tentative D call: TRBD1 (5 bases). CDR3 length: 15 residues. V was clipped by 2 bases and J by 4 bases, with 14 bases between them. CDR3: CASSLRGRKIYGYTF. The CDR3 region has the DNA TGTGCCAGCAGTTTAAGGGGACGGAAAATCTATGGCTACACCTTC.

V is TRBV29-1 and J is TRBJ2-7; TRBD1 matches at 12 bases. Trimming took 3 bases from V and 7 from J; bases not matched to a gene: 7. Per the germline V gene, CDR1 is SQVTM and CDR2 is ANQGSEA. This CDR3 region has 14 residues. CDR3 coding DNA: TGCAGCGTTGATGGGGGACAGGGGGCAGGGGAGCAGTACTTC. Translating gives CSVDGGQGAGEQYF.

This clonotype was detected many times. J is TRBJ2-2 and V is TRBV30; 16 bases fit TRBD2. The CDR3 consists of 15 residues. With 6 bases clipped from V and 7 bases from J, the junction kept 5 bases outside the gene matches. CDR1 and CDR2 from the germline V gene are GTSNPN and SVGIG (reference sequence). The CDR3 reads CACKGLAGGLGELFF. The CDR3 DNA reads as TGTGCCTGCAAGGGACTAGCGGGAGGGCTCGGGGAGCTGTTTTTT.

This clonotype has at least ten counts. The chain uses TRBV25-1 and TRBJ2-7; 11 bases are a match to TRBD1. Germline CDR1 is MGHDK and CDR2 is SYGVNS. The CDR3 contains 15 residues. V shed 9 bases and J 0 bases; nucleotides not matched to a gene: 7. The CDR3 nucleotides read TGTGCCAGTATGCCCGGGACAGGGGGCTCCTACGAGCAGTACTTC. This translates into CASMPGTGGSYEQYF.

This clonotype has more than one count but fewer than ten. The V call is TRBV6-2 or TRBV6-3, the J call TRBJ1-6; maybe TRBD1 (6 bases). V lost 5 bases and J lost 10, with 12 bases in between. The CDR3 totals 13 residues. The germline V gene encodes CDR1 MNHEY and CDR2 SVGEGT. The CDR3 coding sequence is TGTGCCAGCAGTACCACAGGGAGGTCACCCCTCCACTTT. This sequence encodes CASSTTGRSPLHF.

The table lists this clonotype with many counts. The chain joins TRBV11-2 to TRBJ2-7; a weak D match, TRBD1 (5 bases). CDR3 length equals 13 residues. The germline V gene has CDR1 SGHAT and CDR2 FQNNGV. The V gene lost 8 bases and the J gene lost 5 bases, with 16 bases spanning the gap. The DNA for the CDR3 is TGTGCCAGCCCCCAGGGTAGCAAGAACGAGCAGTACTTC. This encodes CASPQGSKNEQYF.

At least ten counts were recorded for this clonotype. The CDR3: CAWSMALAGAYEQYF. The CDR3 region has the DNA TGTGCCTGGAGTATGGCACTAGCGGGGGCCTACGAGCAGTACTTC. This chain links TRBV30 with TRBJ2-7; TRBD2 matches at 11 bases. V gave up 2 bases and J gave up 2 bases; unmatched junction bases: 5. The germline V gene encodes CDR1 GTSNPN and CDR2 SVGIG (reference sequence). The CDR3 sequence is 15 residues long.

The J gene is TRBJ2-7, the V gene TRBV6-2 or TRBV6-3, with D possibly matching TRBD2 (6 bases). The CDR3 totals 15 residues. In germline, CDR1 is MNHEY, CDR2 SVGEGT. V lost 4 bases and J lost 3, with 16 bases in between. As DNA, the CDR3 is TGTGCCAGCAGTTCGCCGAGGCGGAGGGACTACGAGCAGTACTTC. Encoded protein: CASSSPRRRDYEQYF.

In this sample, this clonotype turned up many times. This chain uses TRBV12-3 or TRBV12-4 with TRBJ2-5; the match to TRBD2 covers 12 bases. There are 14 residues in the CDR3. Trimming at V came to 6 bases and at J to 7 bases, leaving 6 bases not matched to a gene. CDR3 in amino acids: CASRGLAGPGTQYF. CDR3 in DNA: TGTGCCAGCAGGGGACTAGCGGGTCCTGGGACCCAGTACTTC.

The CDR3 DNA sequence: TGTGCCAGCAGTTTTGGCAGCTGGTACCAAGAGACCCAGTACTTC. It translates to CASSFGSWYQETQYF. This chain connects TRBV12-3 or TRBV12-4 to TRBJ2-5; D uncertain. The CDR3 is 15 residues long. The V and J ends lost 3 bases and 0 bases respectively, with 11 bases between them.